This TCR beta chain came from a study of T cell changes during pregnancy in multiple sclerosis. Only in-frame clones appear in the TCRdb table, and some are missing; sequencing was by immunoSEQ multiplex PCR. The profile shows about 20,000 clones, roughly 90% of them singletons. Germline CDR1 reads PRHDT; CDR2 reads FYEKMQ (reference sequence). Losses at the gene ends were 5 bases for V and 5 bases for J; bases not matched to a gene: 8. The length of the CDR3 is 16 residues. This material consisted of CD8+ T cells from peripheral blood mononuclear cells, taken in the second trimester of pregnancy. The source of this sequence is a female donor in good health, enrolled as a control in a pregnancy study. This chain connects TRBV13 to TRBJ2-7; 14 bases line up with TRBD2. CDR3 residues: CASSPGLAGDLNEQYF. Here the CDR3 DNA reads TGTGCCAGCAGCCCGGGACTAGCGGGGGATTTGAACGAGCAGTACTTC.